The 11 T cell receptor beta chains given below trace back to one sample, sequenced in a study of T cell repertoires in cytomegalovirus infection. These receptors have no identified antigens. Each CDR3 protein gets one entry after TCRdb re-called the reads with MiXCR. Of about 130,000 distinct CDR3 sequences listed, roughly a quarter are singletons. Sequencing used PBMCs, sequenced either directly or after in vitro stimulation (not recorded which). Receptors originate from a human donor in good health (CMV status not recorded). Some clones in this sample may be carry-over from other donors' samples.

The chain recombines TRBV18 with TRBJ2-5; D perhaps matches TRBD1 (6 bases). V lost 0 bases and J 6 bases, leaving 14 bases between the germline ends. The CDR3 contains 15 residues. The V gene's germline CDR1 is KGHSH and CDR2 LQKENI. The CDR3 DNA reads as TGTGCCAGCTCACCACCGTTAGGGACATCCCAGACCCAGTACTTC. It specifies CASSPPLGTSQTQYF.

This sequence joins TRBV6-1 and TRBJ2-5, with 7 positions matching TRBD2. CDR3 length: 16 amino acids. Germline loops: CDR1 MNHNS, CDR2 SASEGT. Unmatched junction bases numbered 13, after V lost 3 bases and J lost 6 bases. The CDR3 loop is CASSDWGGTNVQTQYF. CDR3 coding DNA: TGTGCCAGCAGTGACTGGGGGGGGACTAACGTGCAGACCCAGTACTTC.

The sample holds a few counts of this clonotype. CDR3 nucleotide sequence: TGTGCCCGTTTCAGGGACGCTCACGAGCAGTACGTC. Residues: CARFRDAHEQYV. J is TRBJ2-7 and V is TRBV6-1; TRBD1 or TRBD2 may be the D gene (5 bases each). The V gene's germline CDR1 is MNHNS and CDR2 SASEGT. The CDR3 length is 12 residues. The ends were cut back, 11 bases at V and 5 bases at J, with 16 bases in the middle.

The genes are TRBV23-1 and TRBJ1-5; perhaps TRBD1 as D (6 bases). TRBV23-1 is an ORF, with its function uncertain. The CDR3 is 14 amino acids. Trimming cost V 0 bases and J 9 bases, with 12 bases left between them. CDR3 nucleotide sequence: TGCGCCAGCAGTCAATCGACAGGCCCATGGCCCCAGCATTTT. The encoded protein is CASSQSTGPWPQHF.

The rearrangement links TRBV11-2 to TRBJ2-2; D ambiguous. Germline-derived CDR1 and CDR2 are SGHAT and FQNNGV. V lost 8 bases and J lost 2, with 12 bases in between. This CDR3 contains 14 residues. The CDR3 bases are TGTGCCAGCTCTCTGACCTCCAACACCGGGGAGCTGTTTTTT. Translating it yields CASSLTSNTGELFF.

The J gene is TRBJ1-5, the V gene TRBV5-8; no firm D call. The length of the CDR3 is 12 residues. Trimming cost V 2 bases and J 7 bases, with 7 bases left between them. Germline V gene sequence: CDR1 SGHTS, CDR2 YDEGEE. In DNA form, the CDR3 reads TGTGCCAGCAGCTTTGATCGCCAGCCCCAGCATTTT. This sequence encodes CASSFDRQPQHF.

This rearrangement joins TRBV28 to TRBJ2-7, with D perhaps TRBD1 (6 bases). The CDR3 loop spans 13 amino acids. Trimming took 5 bases from V and 3 from J, leaving 11 bases between them. Germline CDR1 MDHEN, CDR2 SYDVKM. CDR3 loop: CASSKTGFYEQYF. In nucleotides, the CDR3 is TGTGCCAGCAGTAAAACAGGGTTCTACGAGCAGTACTTC. Drawing the rest from reference TRBV28 and TRBJ2-7, the complete variable domain is DVKVTQSSRYLVKRTGEKVFLECVQDMDHENMFWYRQDPGLGLRLIYFSYDVKMKEKGDIPEGYSVSREKKERFSLILESASTNQTSMYLCASSKTGFYEQYFGPGTRLTVT.

The table lists this clonotype with many counts. The chain employs TRBV7-2 and TRBJ2-5; weak D call: TRBD2 (6 bases). The germline CDR1 and CDR2 sequences are SGHTA and FQGNSA. V shed 3 bases and J shed 2 bases, with 10 bases lying between them. The CDR3 totals 14 residues. The CDR3 loop reads CASSLTSRQETQYF. In nucleotides, the CDR3 is TGTGCCAGCAGCTTGACTAGTCGGCAAGAGACCCAGTACTTC. Full variable domain (outside the CDR3, taken from reference TRBV7-2 and TRBJ2-5): GAGVSQSPSNKVTEKGKDVELRCDPISGHTALYWYRQSLGQGLEFLIYFQGNSAPDKSGLPSDRFSAERTGGSVSTLTIQRTQQEDSAVYLCASSLTSRQETQYFGPGTRLLVL.

This clonotype was observed once. The chain's CDR3 is CASSQTPGQRNYGYTF. The CDR3 DNA is TGTGCCAGCAGTCAGACCCCGGGACAGCGGAACTATGGCTACACCTTC. The V call is TRBV7-9, the J call TRBJ1-2, with 7 bases identical to TRBD1. Germline V gene data show CDR1 as SEHNR and CDR2 as FQNEAQ (reference sequence). The CDR3 runs 16 residues. V gave up 6 bases and J gave up 2 bases; unmatched junction bases: 12.

This clonotype was seen a handful of times. The chain couples TRBV28 to TRBJ1-1, with 8 nucleotides matching TRBD1. V trimming: 5 bases; J trimming: 1 base; junction bases outside the gene matches: 3. CDR3 size: 14 residues. The germline V gene has CDR1 MDHEN and CDR2 SYDVKM. The DNA for the CDR3 is TGTGCCAGCAGTGCGGGACAGGAGAACACTGAAGCTTTCTTT. It codes for CASSAGQENTEAFF.

This clonotype appeared a few times. The CDR3 nucleotides read TGTGCCAGCAGCGACAGGGGAGGCAATCAGCCCCAGCATTTT. Its protein product is CASSDRGGNQPQHF. The chain carries TRBV4-2 and TRBJ1-5; 8 nucleotides agree with TRBD1. After removal of 5 bases from V and 2 bases from J, the junction contained 2 bases not matched to a gene. Germline CDR1 reads LGHNA; CDR2 reads YNFKEQ. The CDR3 runs to 14 residues.